These 9 T cell receptor beta chains share one sample of origin, sequenced in a study of cytomegalovirus exposure and HLA in healthy donors (dated by TCRdb to the late 2010s). Library preparation used the immunoSEQ multiplex PCR assay. For the multiplex PCR, a mixture combining 60 forward primers for TCR Vbeta segments and 13 reverse primers for TCR Jbeta segments was used. TCRdb obtained this table from immuneACCESS and retained in-frame rearrangements with V and J assigned. These tables miss some clones; where compared with another copy, unresolved V genes account for less than half of the shortfall, and the remainder is unexplained. This sample comprises about 200,000 clones, roughly three quarters of them detected only once. Around 0.42% of the sample goes to the ten largest clones. Material for sequencing was PBMCs. The receptors were gathered from a male donor in good health and CMV-seropositive.

The V gene is TRBV29-1, the J gene TRBJ1-1; 7 nucleotides agree with TRBD1. The trim removed 1 base at V and 2 bases at J, leaving 16 bases unmatched. The CDR3 is 18 residues long. CDR1 is SQVTM and CDR2 is ANQGSEA in the germline V gene. CDR3 in amino acids: CSVEVRDSQTHTNTEAFF. As DNA, the CDR3 is TGCAGCGTTGAAGTCCGGGACAGCCAGACCCACACTAACACTGAAGCTTTCTTT.

The rearrangement links TRBV12-5 to TRBJ2-1, with 11 positions matching TRBD1. This CDR3 has 15 residues. The junction had 5 bases not matched to a gene; V was cut back by 5 bases and J by 5 bases. The germline CDR1 and CDR2 sequences are LGHNT and FRNRAP. The CDR3 nucleotides read TGTGCTAGTGGTATCGGACAGGGGGCCAACAATGAGCAGTTCTTC. Translated: CASGIGQGANNEQFF. Complete variable domain (other parts from reference TRBV12-5 and TRBJ2-1): DARVTQTPRHKVTEMGQEVTMRCQPILGHNTVFWYRQTMMQGLELLAYFRNRAPLDDSGMPKDRFSAEMPDATLATLKIQPSEPRDSAVYFCASGIGQGANNEQFFGPGTRLTVL.

A few counts support this clone. V gene TRBV27 combines with J gene TRBJ1-6; D is unresolved. The V and J ends lost 2 bases and 0 bases respectively, with 8 bases between them. The germline V gene encodes CDR1 MNHEY and CDR2 SMNVEV (reference sequence). The CDR3 is made up of 16 amino acids. The CDR3, as DNA: TGTGCCAGCAGTTTACAGGCCAGCTCCTATAATTCACCCCTCCACTTT. Amino acids: CASSLQASSYNSPLHF.

The J gene is TRBJ1-5, the V gene TRBV6-1; D ambiguous. Germline lookup yields CDR1 MNHNS and CDR2 SASEGT. V lost 1 base to trimming and J lost 6 bases, with 10 bases between them. CDR3 length equals 14 residues. The CDR3 loop reads CASSEGRLGQPQHF. In DNA, the CDR3 is TGTGCCAGCAGTGAAGGCAGGCTTGGTCAGCCCCAGCATTTT.

This clone has just a few counts. The rearrangement joins TRBV2 to TRBJ2-6; D may be TRBD1 (5 bases). V dropped 5 bases and J dropped 0 bases, with 14 bases sitting between them. CDR1 and CDR2 (germline): SNHLY, FYNNEI. The CDR3 contains 17 residues. CDR3 loop: CASSRQGAGSGANVLTF. As DNA, the CDR3 is TGTGCCAGCAGTCGTCAGGGCGCCGGCTCTGGGGCCAACGTCCTGACTTTC.

The chain uses TRBV28 and TRBJ2-2, with 12 bases fitting TRBD2. Unmatched junction bases numbered 12, after V lost 4 bases and J lost 0 bases. The CDR3 is 20 residues long. Germline loops: CDR1 MDHEN, CDR2 SYDVKM. In DNA form, the CDR3 reads TGTGCCAGCAGTTCCCCTAGGCTAGCGGGAGGGCCTGCGAACACCGGGGAGCTGTTTTTT. It translates to CASSSPRLAGGPANTGELFF.

This clone was detected only a few times. This chain uses TRBV28 with TRBJ2-2; no definite D call. V dropped 6 bases and J dropped 8 bases, with 10 bases sitting between them. The CDR3 length is 12 residues. Germline loops: CDR1 MDHEN, CDR2 SYDVKM. The CDR3 reads CASRPATGELFF. CDR3 sequence (DNA): TGTGCCAGCAGGCCCGCAACTGGGGAGCTGTTTTTT.

The V call is TRBV28, the J call TRBJ2-1, with TRBD1 matching over 10 bases. CDR1 MDHEN and CDR2 SYDVKM come from the germline V gene. The CDR3 is 15 residues long. The junction had 6 bases not matched to a gene; V was cut back by 6 bases and J by 4 bases. The DNA of the CDR3 is TGTGCCAGCAGGTCAGGGACAGGGGAATACAATGAGCAGTTCTTC. Its translation: CASRSGTGEYNEQFF.

The chain is built from TRBV7-2 and TRBJ1-1; tentatively, D is TRBD1 (5 bases). In germline, CDR1 is SGHTA, CDR2 FQGNSA. This CDR3 region has 15 residues. The V end lost 1 base, the J end lost 6 bases, and 15 bases lay between the germline ends. In nucleotides, the CDR3 is TGTGCCAGCAGCTTAGTCTATTTAGGGGCCCCTGAAGCTTTCTTT. This encodes CASSLVYLGAPEAFF.